Listed below are T cell receptor beta chains from one sample, sequenced in a study of blood T cell repertoires in COVID-19. Using immunoSEQ multiplex PCR, the repertoire was profiled, and TCRdb retains in-frame clones only, with some absent. The repertoire includes about 46,000 clones, about 90% of them detected once, and more than 9.5% sits in the top ten. Sequencing used peripheral blood. These receptor sequences come from a human donor with active COVID-19. The donor label of this sample is uncertain. CDR3s include the opening cysteine and the closing phenylalanine or tryptophan. Each record gives: D gene, clone size, J gene, V gene, CDR3 protein, CDR3 DNA. A D gene is named only where the DNA matches it firmly. Part of the rows lack a size; the others show once, few, many or a class for expanded clones.

- | - | TRBJ2-5 | TRBV18 | CASSPTGGPETQYF | TGTGCCAGCTCTCCCACCGGGGGTCCGGAGACCCAGTACTTC
- | - | TRBJ2-1 | TRBV19 | CASRGGLGRREYHNEQFF | TGTGCCAGTAGAGGGGGCCTAGGTCGTCGGGAGTACCACAATGAGCAGTTCTTC
- | - | TRBJ2-5 | TRBV28 | CASSRTEETQYF | TGTGCCAGCAGTCGGACAGAAGAGACCCAGTACTTC
- | - | TRBJ2-7 | TRBV6-5 | CASGGWTYEQYF | TGTGCCAGTGGAGGGTGGACCTACGAGCAGTACTTC
- | - | TRBJ1-5 | TRBV6-6 | CASSYQNQPQHF | TGTGCCAGCAGTTACCAGAATCAGCCCCAGCATTTT
- | - | TRBJ2-7 | TRBV28 | CASSPEGWKATSYEQYF | TGTGCCAGCAGCCCCGAGGGATGGAAGGCGACCTCCTACGAGCAGTACTTC
- | - | TRBJ1-4 | TRBV28 | CASRGATNEKLFF | TGTGCCAGCAGAGGAGCAACTAATGAAAAACTGTTTTTT
TRBD1 | - | TRBJ1-2 | TRBV7-9 | CASSLDQGDYGYTF | TGTGCCAGCAGCTTAGATCAGGGGGACTATGGCTACACCTTC
- | - | TRBJ1-5 | TRBV2 | CASSELEGRQPQHF | TGTGCCAGCAGTGAATTGGAGGGGAGGCAGCCCCAGCATTTT
- | - | TRBJ1-2 | TRBV7-3 | CASSLRGGGGYTF | TGTGCCAGCAGCTTAAGGGGGGGCGGAGGCTACACCTTC
- | - | TRBJ2-1 | TRBV11-2 | CASSLGQNTYNEQFF | TGTGCCAGCAGCTTAGGGCAAAACACCTACAATGAGCAGTTCTTC
- | - | TRBJ2-3 | TRBV9 | CASSVVGATDTQYF | TGTGCCAGCAGCGTAGTAGGGGCCACAGATACGCAGTATTTT
- | - | TRBJ2-5 | TRBV15 | CATSGLFAGIQETQYF | TGTGCCACCAGCGGACTGTTTGCGGGGATCCAAGAGACCCAGTACTTC
TRBD2 | - | TRBJ2-7 | TRBV5-4 | CASSSGTSGFYEQYF | TGTGCCAGCAGCTCCGGGACTAGTGGGTTCTACGAGCAGTACTTC
TRBD1 | few | TRBJ2-2 | TRBV18 | CASSLEGGLTGELFF | TGTGCCAGCTCGCTCGAAGGGGGCCTAACCGGGGAGCTGTTTTTT
- | - | TRBJ2-3 | TRBV6-2/TRBV6-3 | CASSYSGKPTDTQYF | TGTGCCAGCAGTTACTCGGGCAAACCCACAGATACGCAGTATTTT
TRBD1 | - | TRBJ2-2 | TRBV19 | CASSNTGTGSGELFF | TGTGCCAGTAGTAATACCGGGACAGGGTCCGGGGAGCTGTTTTTT
TRBD1 | - | TRBJ1-6 | TRBV28 | CASRNRGSSYNSPLHF | TGTGCCAGCAGAAACAGGGGGAGCTCCTATAATTCACCCCTCCACTTT
TRBD2 | - | TRBJ2-3 | TRBV6-2/TRBV6-3 | CASSRRLAGGGDTQYF | TGTGCCAGCAGCCGCCGACTAGCGGGAGGGGGAGATACGCAGTATTTT
- | - | TRBJ2-7 | TRBV6-1 | CASSALLQGRSAYEQYF | TGTGCCAGCAGTGCCCTCCTCCAGGGCAGGAGTGCCTACGAGCAGTACTTC
TRBD1 | - | TRBJ1-6 | TRBV18 | CASSQTGQPYNSPLHF | TGTGCCAGCTCACAAACGGGACAGCCATATAATTCACCCCTCCACTTT
- | - | TRBJ2-2 | TRBV7-3 | CASSLTYGELFF | TGTGCCAGCAGCTTAACTTACGGGGAGCTGTTTTTT
- | - | TRBJ2-1 | TRBV7-7 | CASSQDSLNEQFF | TGTGCTAGCAGCCAGGACAGTTTGAATGAGCAGTTCTTC
- | - | TRBJ1-6 | TRBV7-9 | CASSLQGWYSPLHF | TGTGCCAGCAGCTTACAGGGTTGGTATTCACCCCTCCACTTT
- | - | TRBJ1-1 | TRBV12-3/TRBV12-4 | CASSGQMNTEAFF | TGTGCCAGCAGCGGACAGATGAACACTGAAGCTTTCTTT
- | few | TRBJ2-2 | TRBV18 | CASPTGTNTGELFF | TGTGCCAGCCCGACAGGAACGAACACCGGGGAGCTGTTTTTT
- | - | TRBJ1-5 | TRBV4-1 | CASSQAVGQPQHF | TGCGCCAGCAGCCAAGCGGTTGGTCAGCCCCAGCATTTT
- | - | TRBJ2-1 | TRBV7-3 | CASSATGNNEQFF | TGTGCCAGCAGCGCCACAGGGAACAATGAGCAGTTCTTC
- | once | TRBJ1-1 | TRBV5-1 | CASSKLTVDTEAFF | TGCGCCAGCAGTAAACTGACAGTTGACACTGAAGCTTTCTTT
- | - | TRBJ2-2 | TRBV7-7 | CASGAMRQGVGELFF | TGTGCTAGCGGCGCAATGAGACAGGGTGTCGGGGAGCTGTTTTTT
TRBD1 | once | TRBJ2-5 | TRBV6-5 | CASMVTDRAETQYF | TGTGCCAGCATGGTAACGGACAGGGCGGAGACCCAGTACTTC
- | few | TRBJ1-2 | TRBV7-9 | CASSLAVPQGNYGYTF | TGTGCCAGCAGCTTAGCGGTCCCTCAGGGGAACTATGGCTACACCTTC
- | - | TRBJ2-4 | TRBV7-2 | CASSFGGAGIQYF | TGTGCCAGCAGCTTCGGGGGAGCCGGCATTCAGTACTTC
TRBD2 | - | TRBJ2-1 | TRBV27 | CASSLILAGQYNEQFF | TGTGCCAGCAGTTTAATACTAGCGGGTCAGTACAATGAGCAGTTCTTC
- | - | TRBJ2-1 | TRBV4-1 | CASRYRLSSYNEQFF | TGCGCCAGCAGATATCGCCTGAGCTCCTACAATGAGCAGTTCTTC
- | once | TRBJ2-7 | TRBV9 | CASSVAIGSSYEQYF | TGTGCCAGCAGCGTAGCTATCGGTAGCTCCTACGAGCAGTACTTC
- | - | TRBJ1-1 | TRBV29-1 | CSVEDVGATEAFF | TGCAGCGTTGAAGACGTTGGAGCCACTGAAGCTTTCTTT
- | - | TRBJ2-1 | TRBV7-7 | CASSFSQGSYNEQFF | TGTGCTAGCAGCTTTTCTCAGGGTTCCTACAATGAGCAGTTCTTC
- | - | TRBJ2-7 | TRBV18 | CASSFVIAESSYEQYF | TGTGCCAGCTCCTTCGTAATAGCGGAAAGCTCCTACGAGCAGTACTTC
- | - | TRBJ2-7 | TRBV5-5 | CASSQTGTGTYEQYF | TGTGCCAGCAGTCAAACAGGGACGGGAACCTACGAGCAGTACTTC
- | - | TRBJ1-1 | TRBV25-1 | CASSVARGITEAFF | TGTGCCAGCAGTGTCGCTCGGGGGATCACTGAAGCTTTCTTT
- | - | TRBJ1-1 | TRBV30 | CAWSRLNTEAFF | TGTGCCTGGAGCCGTTTAAACACTGAAGCTTTCTTT
- | - | TRBJ1-1 | TRBV7-8 | CASSQTAWGGTGDTEAFF | TGTGCCAGCAGCCAAACGGCTTGGGGGGGAACTGGGGACACTGAAGCTTTCTTT
TRBD2 | few | TRBJ2-7 | TRBV27 | CASRKVSGTSGTGEQYF | TGTGCCAGCAGAAAGGTTTCTGGGACTAGCGGGACCGGCGAGCAGTACTTC
- | once | TRBJ2-7 | TRBV5-1 | CASRLRAGGSYEQYF | TGCGCCAGCAGGCTCCGGGCCGGGGGCTCCTACGAGCAGTACTTC
- | - | TRBJ2-5 | TRBV5-1 | CASSLGGVGETQYF | TGCGCCAGCAGCTTGGGGGGCGTAGGGGAGACCCAGTACTTC